The sequence of this T cell receptor (beta chain) was determined in a study of CD8+ T cells in alopecia areata. General observations from the study: Compared with normal scalp, lesional scalp had higher clonality and more expanded CD8+ clones.

Starting from PBMCs, sorting isolated CD4+ and CD8+ T cells. RNA extraction was followed by reverse transcription into cDNA, which acted as the sequencing template. Profiled with immunoSEQ multiplex PCR; TCRdb holds only in-frame clones, not every one. The sample has roughly 140,000 clones; roughly 60% are singletons. As concerns this clone: Its antigen is as yet unknown.

Specimen: CD8+ T cells sorted from blood. This sequence was found in a human donor in good health.

The CDR3 region has the DNA TGTGCCAGCACCCCAATAGGGGAAGATACGCAGTATTTT. This encodes CASTPIGEDTQYF. The chain recombines TRBV6-6 with TRBJ2-3, with a possible D match to TRBD1 (5 bases). The V end lost 7 bases, the J end lost 5 bases, and 13 bases lay between the germline ends. Germline V lookup: CDR1 MNHNY, CDR2 SVGAGI (reference sequence). The CDR3 sequence is 13 residues long.